Listed below are T cell receptor beta chains from one sample, sequenced in a study of T cell responses to AZD1222 COVID-19 vaccine. Profiling relied on immunoSEQ multiplex PCR, and the TCRdb table lists in-frame clones only, not all of them. Of some 130,000 clones detected, roughly 93% appear once; the ten largest clones hold around 1%. Sequenced material: peripheral blood, taken 28 days after the second AZD1222 dose. The receptors derive from an adult who received the AZD1222 COVID-19 vaccine. CDR3s leave out the opening cysteine and the closing phenylalanine or tryptophan.

V,length,J,CDR3
TRBV30,9,TRBJ2-3,AWSPRDTQY
TRBV3-1/TRBV3-2,13,TRBJ2-3,ASSQGVYRGDTQY
TRBV7-3,12,TRBJ1-1,ASSLTGSATEAF
TRBV28,10,TRBJ2-7,ASSRTGELQY
TRBV15,11,TRBJ1-2,ATSRDVYYGYT
TRBV7-9,14,TRBJ1-6,ASSLGRTGVNPPLH
TRBV9,15,TRBJ1-3,ASSVKARTVSGNTIY
TRBV7-3,12,TRBJ2-5,ASSLTGGGETQY
TRBV21-1,11,TRBJ2-2,ASSDRGTGELF
TRBV9,14,TRBJ1-2,ASSVEGRQGAGGYT
TRBV5-6,17,TRBJ2-5,ASSLVLASGSPGQETQY
TRBV7-2,11,TRBJ2-4,ASSPGLHDIQY
TRBV4-2,15,TRBJ2-1,ASSQARLGSSYNEQF
TRBV29-1,10,TRBJ2-7,SVEIGAYEQY
TRBV5-4,14,TRBJ2-5,ASSSRQGRGQETQY
TRBV7-9,12,TRBJ2-1,ASSRTSGHNEQF
TRBV7-9,9,TRBJ2-7,ASSVSNEQY
TRBV15,14,TRBJ2-7,ATSPGRSGTDYEQY
TRBV18,12,TRBJ1-2,ASSRGQGTYGYT
TRBV5-1,14,TRBJ2-7,ASRMANSGFSYEQY
TRBV21-1,7,TRBJ2-7,ASQSKQY
TRBV9,14,TRBJ2-2,ASSVAGHANTGELF
TRBV5-6,13,TRBJ2-1,ASSLTAAYYNEQF
TRBV7-9,11,TRBJ1-4,ASSQWMGEKLF
TRBV11-2,12,TRBJ1-1,ASSLDADYTEAF
TRBV9,17,TRBJ2-6,ASSVVGARGDSGANVLT
TRBV19,11,TRBJ1-2,ASTPRRDYGYT
TRBV5-8,13,TRBJ2-1,ASSYGGSSYNEQF
TRBV7-9,13,TRBJ2-3,ASSLGRGTTDTQY
TRBV2,11,TRBJ2-7,ASTRGSRDEQY
TRBV15,14,TRBJ2-3,ATSNDRGPDTDTQY
TRBV28,12,TRBJ1-5,ATPGDESNQPQH